The source of this T cell receptor beta chain is a study of blood T cell repertoires in COVID-19. Study summary: COVID-19 samples from acute and convalescent phases originated in the United States, Italy and Spain. PBMCs, B-cell-depleted T cells, or T cells provided the cDNA or gDNA that made up the material.

V shed 5 bases and J shed 4 bases, with 13 bases lying between them. CDR3 length equals 14 residues. The germline CDR1 and CDR2 sequences are SGHTA and FQGTGA. As processed by the authors: For nucleated cells, counts were estimated from reference gene primer amplification. Assay: immunoSEQ multiplex PCR; the TCRdb copy retains only in-frame clones and omits some. D and trimming were read from the DNA, whereas the V and J calls and clone size are those reported in that table. The table has under 12,000 clones, approximately 88% seen once. This TCR was sampled from a human donor in a cohort sampled during active COVID-19. Material: peripheral blood. The chain carries TRBV7-3 and TRBJ2-3; tentatively, D is TRBD2 (6 bases). CDR3 nucleotide sequence: TGTGCCAGCAGCACGGGACTGGTCCCAGATACGCAGTATTTT. This gives the protein CASSTGLVPDTQYF.